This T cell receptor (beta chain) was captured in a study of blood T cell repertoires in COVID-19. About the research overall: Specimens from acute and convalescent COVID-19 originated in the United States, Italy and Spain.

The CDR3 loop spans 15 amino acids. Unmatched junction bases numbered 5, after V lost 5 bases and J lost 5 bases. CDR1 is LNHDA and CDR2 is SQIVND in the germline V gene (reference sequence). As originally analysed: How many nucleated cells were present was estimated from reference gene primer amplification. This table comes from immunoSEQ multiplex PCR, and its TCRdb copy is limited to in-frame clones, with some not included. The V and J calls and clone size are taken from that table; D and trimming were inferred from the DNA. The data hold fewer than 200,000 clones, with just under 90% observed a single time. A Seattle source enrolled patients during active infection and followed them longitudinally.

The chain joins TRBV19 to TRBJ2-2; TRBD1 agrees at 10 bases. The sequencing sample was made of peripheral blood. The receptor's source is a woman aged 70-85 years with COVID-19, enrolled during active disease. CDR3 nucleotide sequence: TGTGCCAGTAGTCCTAGGACAGGGGGTACCGGGGAGCTGTTTTTT. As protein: CASSPRTGGTGELFF.